Below, one T cell receptor (beta chain) is given with its context. The data are from a study of blood T cell repertoires in COVID-19. Overall study: T cells, B-cell-depleted T cells, or PBMCs supplied cDNA or gDNA.

The germline V gene encodes CDR1 LGHDT and CDR2 YNNKEL (reference sequence). V was clipped by 0 bases and J by 2 bases, with 15 bases between them. The length of the CDR3 is 17 residues. Only in-frame clones appear in the TCRdb table, and some are missing; sequencing was by immunoSEQ multiplex PCR. This repertoire shows over 150,000 clones, 75% to 90% found once; its top ten account for about 6.3%. This clonotype was obtained from a man in his forties who had recovered from COVID-19. V is TRBV3-1 (or the pseudogene TRBV3-2) and J is TRBJ2-3, with D tentatively TRBD2 (7 bases). Material: PBMCs or T cells enriched from blood (not recorded which). The CDR3 sequence: CASSQDRAGALTDTQYF. The CDR3 DNA sequence: TGTGCCAGCAGCCAAGATAGGGCGGGGGCCCTCACAGATACGCAGTATTTT.